The TCR beta chain described here comes from a study of regulatory T cells. Broader study findings: Regulatory T cells showed the strongest V-J pair restriction and V/J gene skewing among patient repertoires. Hydrophobic residues at CDR3 positions 6 and 7 were enriched in conventional CD4+ T cells of CD3G-deficient patients.

This clone has a single count. Its antigen remains unidentified. A couple of CD3G-deficient patients had more severe autoimmunity; all had some. Patients aged 2 to 39 years had fewer naive and more memory CD4+ and CD8+ T cells. Regulatory (CD25-high CD127-low) and conventional (CD25-low CD127-high) CD4+ T cells were sorted separately. Primers: 52 TRBV forward and 13 TRBJ reverse. Produced via immunoSEQ multiplex PCR; TCRdb's table is partial and in-frame only. The sample includes approximately 37,000 clones, around 91% seen only once; the top ten take about 2.4%. This receptor was obtained from a person under 30 with CD3G deficiency. The sample taken for sequencing was conventional CD4+ T cells sorted from blood.

As DNA, the CDR3 is TGTGCCAGCACGGGACAGGGATCGCGAGAGCAGTTCTTC. Encoded protein: CASTGQGSREQFF. The rearrangement joins TRBV6-6 to TRBJ2-1; 9 nucleotides align to TRBD1. Trimming at V came to 7 bases and at J to 10 bases, leaving 8 bases not matched to a gene. This CDR3 has 13 amino acids. Germline V CDR1 and CDR2: MNHNY, SVGAGI (reference sequence).